This T cell receptor beta chain was documented in a study of blood T cell repertoires in COVID-19. V was cut by 7 bases and J by 4 bases, with 11 bases left in between. Per the germline V gene, CDR1 is MNHEY and CDR2 is SVGAGI. This CDR3 is built from 14 residues. TCRdb's table, derived via immunoSEQ multiplex PCR, lists solely in-frame clones and lacks some. Of tens of thousands of clones listed, less than 85% are singletons. The V gene is TRBV6-5, the J gene TRBJ1-6, with no clear D. The sample taken for sequencing was peripheral blood. The origin of this receptor is a man between 65 and 79 years old with active or convalescent COVID-19. The CDR3 DNA reads TGTGCCAGCATTCGGGGAGAATATAATTCACCCCTCCACTTT. Translation: CASIRGEYNSPLHF.